The entry below describes one TCR beta chain. Antigen specificity is unknown. The method was immunoSEQ multiplex PCR; TCRdb's version includes in-frame clones alone and lacks a portion of them. The table shows about 100,000 clones, with 70% to 85% occurring only once. This sample stems from a study of cytomegalovirus exposure and HLA in healthy donors. Study overall: In a later analysis, the roughly 120 validation repertoires were reported to have used the same platform as the roughly 610 first-cohort repertoires.

Germline V CDR1 and CDR2: LNHDA, SQIVND (reference sequence). The J segment lost 0 bases and the V segment lost 5 bases, leaving 9 bases of the junction unmatched. This CDR3 is 16 amino acids long. Findings of the study overall: There were some public TCRs occurring in many donors, but most TCR sequences were rare. Reported performance of the classifier showed diagnosis of cytomegalovirus status with high specificity and sensitivity. According to the study, some 160 TCR beta chains were cytomegalovirus-associated.

The chain couples TRBV19 to TRBJ2-7; TRBD2 matches at 8 bases. The sequence came from a young woman in good health and CMV-seronegative. The sample was PBMCs. Here the CDR3 DNA reads TGTGCCAGTAGTCTCTATCTAGCGGGTGACTCCTACGAGCAGTACTTC. Protein product: CASSLYLAGDSYEQYF.